The clone carrying this T cell receptor beta chain was seen more than once but under ten times. Its target is unknown. The PCR was carried out with 60 Vbeta primers and 13 Jbeta primers. Sequenced by immunoSEQ multiplex PCR; TCRdb stores in-frame clones only, minus some. Of about 120,000 clones in the sample, over 60% were seen once. The data belong to a study of cytomegalovirus exposure and HLA in healthy donors. Germline values: CDR1 SEHNR, CDR2 FQNEAQ (reference sequence). Trimming pared 5 bases from V and 2 bases from J, leaving 7 bases between. The CDR3 sequence is 13 residues long. The study, taken as a whole, reports: Among the sequence variants, a highly shared cluster was likely an artifact of sequencing. In a later analysis, parvovirus B19, influenza, CMV and Epstein-Barr virus appeared linked to several top co-occurrence clusters.

The sequencing sample was made of PBMCs. The clonotype originates from a man younger than 35 in good health and CMV-seronegative. The chain uses TRBV7-9 and TRBJ1-3; TRBD1 is a possible D gene (5 bases). DNA of the CDR3: TGTGCCAGCAGCCAAGGGGCTGGAAACACCATATATTTT. As protein: CASSQGAGNTIYF.